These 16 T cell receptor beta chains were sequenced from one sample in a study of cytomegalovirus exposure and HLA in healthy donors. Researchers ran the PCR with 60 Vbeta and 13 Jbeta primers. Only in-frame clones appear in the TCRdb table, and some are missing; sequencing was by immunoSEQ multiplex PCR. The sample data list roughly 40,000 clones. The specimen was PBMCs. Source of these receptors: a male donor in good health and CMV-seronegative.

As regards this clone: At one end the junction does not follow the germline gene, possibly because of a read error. The CDR3 protein is CASSVHGNQREDFF. CDR3 coding DNA: TGTGCCAGCAGCGTGCACGGGAACCAACGTGAAGATTTCTTT. J is TRBJ1-1 and V is TRBV9; no definite D call. Germline V lookup: CDR1 SGDLS, CDR2 YYNGEE. This CDR3 is 14 amino acids long.

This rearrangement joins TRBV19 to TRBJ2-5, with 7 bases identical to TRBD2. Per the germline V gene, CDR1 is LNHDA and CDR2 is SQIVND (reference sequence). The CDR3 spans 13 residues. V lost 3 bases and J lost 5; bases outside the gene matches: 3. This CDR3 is CASSIVGGETQYF. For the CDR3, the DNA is TGTGCCAGTAGTATTGTGGGGGGGGAGACCCAGTACTTC.

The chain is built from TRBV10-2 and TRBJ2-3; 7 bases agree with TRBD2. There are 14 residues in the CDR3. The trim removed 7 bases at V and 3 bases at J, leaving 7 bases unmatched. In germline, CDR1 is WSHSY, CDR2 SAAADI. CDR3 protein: CASKGGSPTDTQYF. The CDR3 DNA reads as TGCGCCAGCAAAGGCGGGAGCCCTACAGATACGCAGTATTTT.

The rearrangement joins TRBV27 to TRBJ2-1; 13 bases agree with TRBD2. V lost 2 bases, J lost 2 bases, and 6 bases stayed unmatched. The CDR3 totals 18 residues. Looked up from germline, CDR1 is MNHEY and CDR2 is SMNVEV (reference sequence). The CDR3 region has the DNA TGTGCCAGCAGTTTAAGACTAGCGGGAGGAAGCCCCTACAATGAGCAGTTCTTC. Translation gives CASSLRLAGGSPYNEQFF.

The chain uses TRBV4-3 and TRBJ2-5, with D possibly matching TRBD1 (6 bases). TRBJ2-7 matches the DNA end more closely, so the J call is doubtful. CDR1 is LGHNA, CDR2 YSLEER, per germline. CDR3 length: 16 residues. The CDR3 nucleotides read TGCGCCAGCAGCCATGGGCGGACAGTTTTCTCCTACGAGCAGTACTTC. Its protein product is CASSHGRTVFSYEQYF.

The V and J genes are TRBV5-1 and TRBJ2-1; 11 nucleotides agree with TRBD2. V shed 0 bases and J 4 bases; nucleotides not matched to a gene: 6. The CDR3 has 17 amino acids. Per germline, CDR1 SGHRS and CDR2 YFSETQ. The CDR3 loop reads CASSLEGGTSGYNEQFF. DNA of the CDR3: TGCGCCAGCAGCTTGGAGGGGGGGACTAGCGGTTACAATGAGCAGTTCTTC.

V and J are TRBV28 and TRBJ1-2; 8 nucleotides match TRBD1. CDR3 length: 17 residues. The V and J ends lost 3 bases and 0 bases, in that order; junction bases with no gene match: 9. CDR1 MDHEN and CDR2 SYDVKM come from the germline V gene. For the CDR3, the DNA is TGTGCCAGCAGTTTGGTTACAGGGGGGTTAGCTAACTATGGCTACACCTTC. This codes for CASSLVTGGLANYGYTF.

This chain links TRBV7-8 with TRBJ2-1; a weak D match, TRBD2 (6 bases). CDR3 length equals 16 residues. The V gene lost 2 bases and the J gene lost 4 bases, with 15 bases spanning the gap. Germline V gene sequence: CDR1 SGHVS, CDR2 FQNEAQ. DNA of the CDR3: TGTGCCAGCAGCTTAAAGGGCGGGAAGGTTTACAATGAGCAGTTCTTC. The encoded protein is CASSLKGGKVYNEQFF.

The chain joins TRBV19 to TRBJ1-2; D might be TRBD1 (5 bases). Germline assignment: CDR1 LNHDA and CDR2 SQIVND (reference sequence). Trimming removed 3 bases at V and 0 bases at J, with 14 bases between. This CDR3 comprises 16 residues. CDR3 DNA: TGTGCCAGTAGTATGCCCCGACAGACCCCTAACTATGGCTACACCTTC. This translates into CASSMPRQTPNYGYTF.

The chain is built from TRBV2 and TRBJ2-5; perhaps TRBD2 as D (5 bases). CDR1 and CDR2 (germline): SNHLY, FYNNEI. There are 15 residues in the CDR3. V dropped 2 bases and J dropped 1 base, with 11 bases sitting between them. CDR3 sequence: CASSELGGSQETQYF. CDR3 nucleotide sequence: TGTGCCAGCAGTGAACTTGGCGGGTCCCAAGAGACCCAGTACTTC.

The CDR3 DNA sequence: TGTGCCAGCAGCTTCTCGGGAGGGAGCACAGATACGCAGTATTTT. Its protein product is CASSFSGGSTDTQYF. The rearrangement uses TRBV7-2 and TRBJ2-3; 8 positions match TRBD2. V dropped 3 bases and J dropped 0; count of bases not matched to a gene: 2. Germline V gives CDR1 SGHTA, CDR2 FQGNSA. The CDR3 has 15 amino acids.

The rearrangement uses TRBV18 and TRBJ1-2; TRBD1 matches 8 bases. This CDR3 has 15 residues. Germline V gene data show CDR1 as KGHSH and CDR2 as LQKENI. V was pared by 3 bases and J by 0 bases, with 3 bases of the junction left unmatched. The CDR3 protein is CASSPGTGANYGYTF. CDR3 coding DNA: TGTGCCAGCTCACCCGGGACAGGAGCTAACTATGGCTACACCTTC.

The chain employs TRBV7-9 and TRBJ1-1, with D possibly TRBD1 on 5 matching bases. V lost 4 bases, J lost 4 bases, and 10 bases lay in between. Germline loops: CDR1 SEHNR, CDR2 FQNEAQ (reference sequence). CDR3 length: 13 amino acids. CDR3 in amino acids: CASSYVQGTEAFF. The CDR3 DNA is TGTGCCAGCAGCTACGTCCAGGGCACTGAAGCTTTCTTT.

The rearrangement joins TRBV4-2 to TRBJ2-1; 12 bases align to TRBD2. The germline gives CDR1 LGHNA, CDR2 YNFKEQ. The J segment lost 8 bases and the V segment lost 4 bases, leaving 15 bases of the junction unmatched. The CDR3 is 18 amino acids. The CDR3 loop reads CASSLLLGLAGTVDEQFF. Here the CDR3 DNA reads TGTGCCAGCAGCCTTTTACTAGGACTAGCGGGGACTGTTGATGAGCAGTTCTTC.

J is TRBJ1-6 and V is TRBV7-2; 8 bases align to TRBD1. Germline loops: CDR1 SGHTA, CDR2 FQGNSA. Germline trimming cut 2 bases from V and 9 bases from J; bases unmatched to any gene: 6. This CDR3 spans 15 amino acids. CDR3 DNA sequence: TGTGCCAGCAGCTTAAATGGACAGGGAGGTTCACCCCTCCACTTT. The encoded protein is CASSLNGQGGSPLHF.

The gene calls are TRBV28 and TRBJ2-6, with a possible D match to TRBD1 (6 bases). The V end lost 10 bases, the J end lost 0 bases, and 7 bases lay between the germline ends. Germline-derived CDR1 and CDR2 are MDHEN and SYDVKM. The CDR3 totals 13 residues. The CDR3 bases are TGTGCCACACAGGGCTCTGGGGCCAACGTCCTGACTTTC. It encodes CATQGSGANVLTF.